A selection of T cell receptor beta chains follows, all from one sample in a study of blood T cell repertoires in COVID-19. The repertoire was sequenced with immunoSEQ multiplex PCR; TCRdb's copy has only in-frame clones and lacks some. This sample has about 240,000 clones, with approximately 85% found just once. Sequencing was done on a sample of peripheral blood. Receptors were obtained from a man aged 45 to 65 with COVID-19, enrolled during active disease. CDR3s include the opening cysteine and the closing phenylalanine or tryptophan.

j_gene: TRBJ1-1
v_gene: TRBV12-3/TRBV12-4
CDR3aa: CASSQPGIEAFF

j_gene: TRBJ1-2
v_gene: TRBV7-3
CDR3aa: CASSSPGLGGYTF

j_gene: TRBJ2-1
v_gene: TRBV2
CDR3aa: CASGGRDSDDEQFF

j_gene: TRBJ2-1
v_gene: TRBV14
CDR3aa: CASSPGGGYNEQFF

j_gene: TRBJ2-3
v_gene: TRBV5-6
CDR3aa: CASSRSTGLTQYF

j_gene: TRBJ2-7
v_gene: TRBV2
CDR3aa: CASSGGGGVGYEQYF

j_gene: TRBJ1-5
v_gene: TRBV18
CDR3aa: CASSPGGNQPQHF

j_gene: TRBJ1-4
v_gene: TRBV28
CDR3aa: CASSLLPPGGVAATNEKLFF

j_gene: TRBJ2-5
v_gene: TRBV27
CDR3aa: CASSLRASGGAETQYF

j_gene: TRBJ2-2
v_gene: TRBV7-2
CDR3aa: CASSLGLATGELFF

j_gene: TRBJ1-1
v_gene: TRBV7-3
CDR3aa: CASSPGQGVWDTEAFF

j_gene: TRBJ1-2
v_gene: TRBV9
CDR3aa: CASSATSGTVYGYTF

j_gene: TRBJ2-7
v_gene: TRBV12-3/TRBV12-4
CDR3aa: CASRTSARYEQYF

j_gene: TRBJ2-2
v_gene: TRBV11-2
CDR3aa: CASSFVQGGGELFF

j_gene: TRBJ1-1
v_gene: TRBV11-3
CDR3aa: CASSLDADSNTEAFF

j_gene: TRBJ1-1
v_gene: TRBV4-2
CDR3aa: CASSQTPTGNTEAFF

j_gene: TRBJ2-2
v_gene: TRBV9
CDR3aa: CASSAHRPGQGRTGELFF

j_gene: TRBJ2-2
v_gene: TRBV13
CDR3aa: CASSGTGNTGELFF

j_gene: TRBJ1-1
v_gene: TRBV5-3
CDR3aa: CARSGRGGSTEAFF

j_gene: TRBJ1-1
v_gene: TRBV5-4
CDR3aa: CAGTPYRTALLRDTEAFF

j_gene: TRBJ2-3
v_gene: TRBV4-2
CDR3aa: CASSQDSSSGGDTQYF

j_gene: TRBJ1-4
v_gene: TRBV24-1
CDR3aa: CATSARGEKLFF

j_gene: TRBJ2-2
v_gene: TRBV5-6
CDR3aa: CASSFKDRGLGTGELFF

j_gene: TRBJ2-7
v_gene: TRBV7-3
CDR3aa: CASSPHGQSYEQYF

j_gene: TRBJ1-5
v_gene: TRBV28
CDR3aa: CASSSGEAAQHF

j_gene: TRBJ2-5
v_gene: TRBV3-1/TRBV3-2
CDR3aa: CASSPGLAPQETQYF

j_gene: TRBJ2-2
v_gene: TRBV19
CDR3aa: CASSKTGVGTGELFF

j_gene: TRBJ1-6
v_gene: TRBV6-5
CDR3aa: CASSSGQGNNSPLHF

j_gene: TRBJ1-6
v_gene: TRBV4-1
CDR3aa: CASSQDFGVSLHF

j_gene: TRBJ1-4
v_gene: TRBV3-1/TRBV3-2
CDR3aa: CASSPHTGQGNEKLFF

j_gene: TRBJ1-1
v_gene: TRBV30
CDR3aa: CAWRESGEAFF

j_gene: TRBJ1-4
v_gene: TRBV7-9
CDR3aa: CASSLGSGVRSEKLFF

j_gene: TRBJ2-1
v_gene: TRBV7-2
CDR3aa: CASSPTRVSYNEQFF

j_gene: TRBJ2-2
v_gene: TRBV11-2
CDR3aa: CASSPTDRGRTGELFF

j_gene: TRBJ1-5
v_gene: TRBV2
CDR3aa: CASRLTSDQPQHF

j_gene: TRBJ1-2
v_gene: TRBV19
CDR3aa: CASSISDYGYTF

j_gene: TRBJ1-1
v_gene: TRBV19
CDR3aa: CASSLGTGANTEAFF

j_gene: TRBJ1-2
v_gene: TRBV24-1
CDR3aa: CATSGGDRANYGYTF

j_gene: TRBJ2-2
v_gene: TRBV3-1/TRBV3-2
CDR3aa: CASSQVLLSPGTGELFF

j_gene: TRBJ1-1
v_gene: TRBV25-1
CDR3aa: CASSLQGRSTEAFF

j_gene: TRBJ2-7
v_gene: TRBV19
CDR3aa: CASSWTGEGYEQYF

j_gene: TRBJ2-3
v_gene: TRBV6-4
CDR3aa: CASSERGSTDTQYF

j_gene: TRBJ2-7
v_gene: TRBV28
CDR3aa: CASRDRGGEQYF

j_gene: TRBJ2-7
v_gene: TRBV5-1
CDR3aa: CASSPPKGQGVSYEQYF

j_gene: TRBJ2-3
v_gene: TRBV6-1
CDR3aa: CASSEAAGGDTQYF

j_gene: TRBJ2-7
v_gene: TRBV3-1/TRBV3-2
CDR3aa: CASSQAPDSSYEQYF

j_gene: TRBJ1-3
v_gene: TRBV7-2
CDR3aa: CASSWAQGSGNTIYF

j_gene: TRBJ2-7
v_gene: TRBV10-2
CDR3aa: CASSHGQGAYEQYF

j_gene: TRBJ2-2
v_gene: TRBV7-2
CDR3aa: CASSLIAGRGTGELFF

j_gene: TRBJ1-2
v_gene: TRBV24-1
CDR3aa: CATSEGTGDGYTF

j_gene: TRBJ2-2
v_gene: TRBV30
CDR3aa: CAWSVLQGAGELFF

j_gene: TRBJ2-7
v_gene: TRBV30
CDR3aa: CAWRETGTYEQYF

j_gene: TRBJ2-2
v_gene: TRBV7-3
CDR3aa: CASTDAGTLNTGELFF

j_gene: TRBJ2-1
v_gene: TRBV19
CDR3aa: CASSKIETGGYNEQFF